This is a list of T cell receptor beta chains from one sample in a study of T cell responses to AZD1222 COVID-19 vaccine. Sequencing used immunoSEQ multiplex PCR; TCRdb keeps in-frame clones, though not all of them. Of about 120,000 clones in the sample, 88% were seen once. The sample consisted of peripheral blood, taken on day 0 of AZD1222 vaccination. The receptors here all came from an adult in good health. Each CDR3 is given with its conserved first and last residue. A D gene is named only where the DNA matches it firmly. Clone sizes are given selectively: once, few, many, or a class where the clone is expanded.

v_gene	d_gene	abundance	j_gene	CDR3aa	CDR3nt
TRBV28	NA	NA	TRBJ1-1	CASSLGGGGYGTEAFF	TGTGCCAGCAGTTTAGGGGGAGGGGGATACGGCACTGAAGCTTTCTTT
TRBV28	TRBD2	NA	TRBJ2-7	CASRRLAGGTYEQYF	TGTGCCAGCAGACGGCTAGCGGGGGGGACCTACGAGCAGTACTTC
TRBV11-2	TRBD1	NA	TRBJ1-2	CASSLAAGGSYGYTF	TGTGCCAGCAGCTTAGCCGCAGGGGGGAGCTATGGCTACACCTTC
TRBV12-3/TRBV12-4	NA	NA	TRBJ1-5	CASGIQSGQPQHF	TGTGCCAGCGGTATCCAATCGGGACAGCCCCAGCATTTT
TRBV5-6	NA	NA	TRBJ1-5	CASSLFRNQPQHF	TGTGCCAGCAGCTTGTTCCGTAATCAGCCCCAGCATTTT
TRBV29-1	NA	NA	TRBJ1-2	CSVAKREAGYGYTF	TGCAGCGTCGCAAAAAGAGAGGCTGGATATGGCTACACCTTC
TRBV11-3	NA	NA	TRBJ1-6	CASSLRYENSPLHF	TGTGCCAGCAGCCTCCGATACGAGAATTCACCCCTCCACTTT
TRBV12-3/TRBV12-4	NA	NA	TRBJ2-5	CASSWSETQYF	TGTGCCAGCAGTTGGAGCGAGACCCAGTACTTC
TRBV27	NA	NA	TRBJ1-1	CASSSMRGYTEAFF	TGTGCCAGCAGTTCGATGCGGGGGTACACTGAAGCTTTCTTT
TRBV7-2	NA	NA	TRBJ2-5	CASSIRVQGSAQYF	TGTGCCAGCAGCATCAGGGTCCAGGGGTCAGCCCAGTACTTC
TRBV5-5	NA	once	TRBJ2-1	CASSPGLFSYNEQFF	TGTGCCAGCAGCCCGGGACTGTTCTCCTACAATGAGCAGTTCTTC
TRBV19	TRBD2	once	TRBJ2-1	CASSIGAGGPGEQFF	TGTGCCAGTAGTATCGGAGCGGGAGGGCCCGGTGAGCAGTTCTTC
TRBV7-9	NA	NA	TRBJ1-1	CASSLVLMNTEAFF	TGTGCCAGCAGCTTAGTCCTCATGAACACTGAAGCTTTCTTT
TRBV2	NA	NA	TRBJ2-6	CASFGFWGQGSGANVLTF	TGTGCCAGCTTCGGATTTTGGGGCCAGGGATCGGGGGCCAACGTCCTGACTTTC
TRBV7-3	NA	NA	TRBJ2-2	CASSLMGREAGELFF	TGTGCCAGCAGCTTAATGGGCCGTGAGGCCGGGGAGCTGTTTTTT
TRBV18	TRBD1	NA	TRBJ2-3	CASSGQHRTDTQYF	TGTGCCAGCTCGGGACAGCACCGCACAGATACGCAGTATTTT
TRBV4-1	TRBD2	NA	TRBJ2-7	CASSRDPTAGGTYEQYF	TGCGCCAGCAGCCGCGATCCAACGGCGGGAGGCACCTACGAGCAGTACTTC
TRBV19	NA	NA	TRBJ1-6	CASTRTGQEGPLHF	TGTGCCAGTACCCGGACTGGCCAAGAAGGACCCCTCCACTTT
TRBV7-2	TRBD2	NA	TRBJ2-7	CASSRTSGRLYEQYF	TGTGCCAGCAGCCGGACTAGCGGGAGACTCTACGAGCAGTACTTC
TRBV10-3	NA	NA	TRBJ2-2	CAISKTLGHTGELFF	TGTGCCATCAGTAAGACCCTGGGGCACACCGGGGAGCTGTTTTTT
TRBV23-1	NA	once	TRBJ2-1	CASSQSGTAGSYNEQFF	TGCGCCAGCAGTCAATCCGGGACGGCGGGCTCCTACAATGAGCAGTTCTTC
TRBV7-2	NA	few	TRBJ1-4	CASSLQIGAEEKLFF	TGTGCCAGCAGCTTACAGATTGGGGCTGAGGAAAAACTGTTTTTT
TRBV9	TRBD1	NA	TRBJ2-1	CASSSTGGPYNEQFF	TGTGCCAGCAGCTCTACAGGGGGCCCTTACAATGAGCAGTTCTTC
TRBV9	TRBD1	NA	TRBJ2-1	CASSSQGAVNEQFF	TGTGCCAGCAGCTCCCAGGGGGCTGTGAATGAGCAGTTCTTC
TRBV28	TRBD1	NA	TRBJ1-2	CASTQQGKGYNYGYTF	TGTGCCAGCACCCAACAGGGGAAGGGGTACAACTATGGCTACACCTTC
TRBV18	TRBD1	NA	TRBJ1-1	CASSPGQAAEAFF	TGTGCCAGCTCACCCGGACAGGCCGCTGAAGCTTTCTTT
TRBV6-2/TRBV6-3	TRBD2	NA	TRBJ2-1	CASSPRGVIDEQFF	TGTGCCAGCAGTCCCCGGGGGGTGATAGATGAGCAGTTCTTC
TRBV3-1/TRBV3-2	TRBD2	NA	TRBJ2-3	CASSQVTSVSVTDTQYF	TGTGCCAGCAGCCAGGTCACTAGCGTTTCGGTCACAGATACGCAGTATTTT
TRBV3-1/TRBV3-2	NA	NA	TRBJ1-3	CASSQGRDTFGNTIYF	TGTGCCAGCAGCCAAGGTAGAGATACCTTTGGAAACACCATATATTTT
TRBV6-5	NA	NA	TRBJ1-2	CASLAREAGGYTF	TGTGCCAGCTTGGCCCGGGAGGCAGGTGGCTACACCTTC
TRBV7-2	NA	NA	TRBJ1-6	CASSLKRVTPAHNSPLHF	TGTGCCAGCAGCTTAAAGCGTGTCACCCCTGCCCATAATTCACCCCTCCACTTT
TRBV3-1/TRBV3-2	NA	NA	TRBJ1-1	CASSQDRWNTEAFF	TGTGCCAGCAGCCAAGATCGGTGGAACACTGAAGCTTTCTTT
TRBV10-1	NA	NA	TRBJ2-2	CASSVGHPNTGELFF	TGCGCCAGCAGTGTGGGACATCCGAACACCGGGGAGCTGTTTTTT
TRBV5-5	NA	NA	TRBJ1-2	CASIGGTKLYGYTF	TGTGCCAGCATCGGAGGGACAAAACTCTATGGCTACACCTTC
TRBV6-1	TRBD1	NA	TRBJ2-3	CASRSQGSTDTQYF	TGTGCCAGCAGGTCACAGGGGAGCACAGATACGCAGTATTTT
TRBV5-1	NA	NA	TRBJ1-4	CASSQGHGEKLFF	TGCGCCAGCAGCCAGGGGCACGGTGAAAAACTGTTTTTT
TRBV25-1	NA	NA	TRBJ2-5	CASKQGQETQYF	TGTGCCAGCAAACAGGGCCAAGAGACCCAGTACTTC
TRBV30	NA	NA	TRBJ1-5	CAWSGTEDQPQHF	TGTGCCTGGAGCGGGACGGAGGATCAGCCCCAGCATTTT
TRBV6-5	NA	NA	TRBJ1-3	CASSKGMGNTIYF	TGTGCCAGCAGTAAGGGTATGGGAAACACCATATATTTT
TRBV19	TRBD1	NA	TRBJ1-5	CASSIRGGGQPQHF	TGTGCCAGTAGTATTCGAGGGGGCGGGCAGCCCCAGCATTTT
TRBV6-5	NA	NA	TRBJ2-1	CASSWNRENEQFF	TGTGCCAGCAGCTGGAACAGGGAAAATGAGCAGTTCTTC
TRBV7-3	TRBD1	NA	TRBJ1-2	CASSLTGDRVSGYTF	TGTGCCAGCAGCTTAACGGGGGACAGGGTCTCTGGCTACACCTTC
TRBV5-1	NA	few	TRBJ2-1	CASSFPGGGRDNEQFF	TGCGCCAGCAGCTTCCCAGGGGGGGGCCGGGACAATGAGCAGTTCTTC
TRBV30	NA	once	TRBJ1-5	CAWSPRGGQSFSQPQHF	TGTGCCTGGAGCCCCCGGGGCGGTCAGTCTTTTTCTCAGCCCCAGCATTTT
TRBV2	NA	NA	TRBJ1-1	CASSEDTSGAFF	TGTGCCAGCAGTGAAGACACCTCAGGGGCTTTCTTT
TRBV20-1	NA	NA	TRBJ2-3	CSAPPVDTQYF	TGCAGTGCCCCCCCGGTGGATACGCAGTATTTT